Listed below are T cell receptor beta chains from one sample, sequenced in a study of sequential checkpoint blockade in melanoma. Measured with immunoSEQ multiplex PCR; TCRdb has only the in-frame clones, and not every one. Here the sample spans 16,000 or so clones, 90% to 95% being singletons. The sequencing used CD8+ T cells sorted from blood (inferred from file names), collected from a patient given nivolumab and ipilimumab in sequence. Source of these receptors: a human donor with melanoma. CDR3s include the opening cysteine and the closing phenylalanine or tryptophan. The D gene is left open where the match is weak.

CDR3 DNA: TGTGCCAGCAGTGGGGGAAGGAATAGCGGGTATAGCAATCAGCCCCAGCATTTT
CDR3 protein: CASSGGRNSGYSNQPQHF
D gene: -
J gene: TRBJ1-5
V gene: TRBV2
CDR3 length: 18

CDR3 DNA: TGTGCCAGCAGTACCGGACAGGAAGAATATGAAAAACTGTTTTTT
CDR3 protein: CASSTGQEEYEKLFF
D gene: TRBD1
J gene: TRBJ1-4
V gene: TRBV2
CDR3 length: 15

CDR3 DNA: TGTGCCAGCTCACCGCCGCGAGGAGGGTGGTATGGCTACACCTTC
CDR3 protein: CASSPPRGGWYGYTF
D gene: -
J gene: TRBJ1-2
V gene: TRBV18
CDR3 length: 15

CDR3 DNA: TGTGCCAGCAGTTCCACAGGGGCGGGGAGTGAAAAACTGTTTTTT
CDR3 protein: CASSSTGAGSEKLFF
D gene: TRBD1
J gene: TRBJ1-4
V gene: TRBV6-5
CDR3 length: 15

CDR3 DNA: TGTGCCAGTAGTTCCCTCAGCAATCAGCCCCAGCATTTT
CDR3 protein: CASSSLSNQPQHF
D gene: -
J gene: TRBJ1-5
V gene: TRBV19
CDR3 length: 13

CDR3 DNA: TGTGCCAGCAGGTTTAGAGGATTGTACACTGAAGCTTTCTTT
CDR3 protein: CASRFRGLYTEAFF
D gene: -
J gene: TRBJ1-1
V gene: TRBV11-2
CDR3 length: 14

CDR3 DNA: TGTGCCAGCAGCTTAATCGACACTGAAGCTTTCTTT
CDR3 protein: CASSLIDTEAFF
D gene: -
J gene: TRBJ1-1
V gene: TRBV7-9
CDR3 length: 12

CDR3 DNA: TGCGCCAGCAGGGACAGGACCTTGAACACTGAAGCTTTCTTT
CDR3 protein: CASRDRTLNTEAFF
D gene: TRBD1
J gene: TRBJ1-1
V gene: TRBV4-1
CDR3 length: 14

CDR3 DNA: TGTGCCAGCAGCTCTCGAACGACAGGGCACAATGAGCAGTTCTTC
CDR3 protein: CASSSRTTGHNEQFF
D gene: TRBD1
J gene: TRBJ2-1
V gene: TRBV11-2
CDR3 length: 15

CDR3 DNA: TGTGCCAGCAGCTCTAGGACTAGCGACATCAATGAGCAGTTCTTC
CDR3 protein: CASSSRTSDINEQFF
D gene: TRBD2
J gene: TRBJ2-1
V gene: TRBV13
CDR3 length: 15

CDR3 DNA: TGCGCCAGCAGCCAAGAGGGGGGGTCCTACGAGCAGTACTTC
CDR3 protein: CASSQEGGSYEQYF
D gene: TRBD2
J gene: TRBJ2-7
V gene: TRBV4-3
CDR3 length: 14

CDR3 DNA: TGCGCCAGCAGCCCTCCCGGACTAGCGGGGAACGAGCAGTACTTC
CDR3 protein: CASSPPGLAGNEQYF
D gene: TRBD2
J gene: TRBJ2-7
V gene: TRBV4-1
CDR3 length: 15